The 5 T cell receptor beta chains below all came from one sample that was sequenced in a study of cytomegalovirus exposure and HLA in healthy donors. The PCR used 60 Vbeta and 13 Jbeta primers. Here immunoSEQ multiplex PCR was the method, and the copy in TCRdb shows in-frame clones only, minus some. This sample has some 150,000 clones, with 80% found just once. Sequencing was carried out using PBMCs. All receptors come from a woman in her twenties or thirties in good health and CMV-seronegative.

In this sample, this clone turned up once. The chain is built from TRBV6-4 and TRBJ1-2, with D possibly matching TRBD1 (5 bases). The CDR3 covers 14 residues. The germline V gene has CDR1 MRHNA and CDR2 SNTAGT. V lost 5 bases to trimming and J lost 6 bases, with 16 bases between them. The CDR3, as DNA: TGTGCCAGCAGTTCGGGACTTCCAACGGATGGCTACACCTTC. It encodes CASSSGLPTDGYTF.

This sequence joins TRBV5-5 and TRBJ2-2; D is perhaps TRBD1 (6 bases). This CDR3 has 16 residues. Germline CDR1 SGHKS, CDR2 YYEKEE (reference sequence). The ends were cut back, 3 bases at V and 1 base at J, with 13 bases in the middle. The chain's CDR3 is CASSSSGTQNTGELFF. The CDR3 region has the DNA TGTGCCAGCAGCTCGTCCGGGACACAGAACACCGGGGAGCTGTTTTTT.

V gene TRBV10-3 combines with J gene TRBJ2-2; the match to TRBD1 covers 7 bases. Germline assignment: CDR1 ENHRY and CDR2 SYGVKD. CDR3 size: 13 residues. J was trimmed by 5 bases and V by 10 bases; bases with no gene match: 7. Here the CDR3 reads CATGQEPTGELFF. The CDR3 DNA sequence: TGTGCCACAGGACAGGAGCCAACCGGGGAGCTGTTTTTT.

The CDR3 nucleotides are TGTGCCAGCAGCCCGGGACACCCCTCCGGGGAGCTGTTTTTT. This codes for CASSPGHPSGELFF. The chain has TRBV14 and TRBJ2-2, with a weak D call TRBD1 (6 bases). CDR3 length: 14 residues. Trimming pared 4 bases from V and 6 bases from J, leaving 12 bases between. Germline V lookup: CDR1 SGHDN, CDR2 FVKESK. Combining the CDR3 with reference TRBV14 and TRBJ2-2 gives the whole variable domain EAGVTQFPSHSVIEKGQTVTLRCDPISGHDNLYWYRRVMGKEIKFLLHFVKESKQDESGMPNNRFLAERTGGTYSTLKVQPAELEDSGVYFCASSPGHPSGELFFGEGSRLTVL.

This clone was observed a handful of times. V usage is TRBV2 and J usage is TRBJ1-5; no definite D call. Germline V CDR1 and CDR2: SNHLY, FYNNEI. The CDR3 totals 13 residues. V lost 4 bases and J lost 6, with 10 bases in between. The chain's CDR3 is CASSVGSPQPQHF. CDR3 bases: TGTGCCAGCAGTGTCGGGTCCCCTCAGCCCCAGCATTTT. The full variable domain, its missing parts supplied by reference TRBV2 and TRBJ1-5, is EPEVTQTPSHQVTQMGQEVILRCVPISNHLYFYWYRQILGQKVEFLVSFYNNEISEKSEIFDDQFSVERPDGSNFTLKIRSTKLEDSAMYFCASSVGSPQPQHFGDGTRLSIL.